The 5 T cell receptor beta chains given below trace back to one sample, sequenced in a study of T cell changes during pregnancy in multiple sclerosis (dated 2019 in TCRdb). Receptor libraries were prepared by the immunoSEQ multiplex PCR assay. What TCRdb holds here is the immuneACCESS table cut down to in-frame rearrangements. Part of the clones is not present; checked against another copy, under half of the missing clones reflect an unresolved V gene, and the others are unexplained. Across this sample there are tens of thousands of clones, with 92% seen only once. The ten largest clones represent approximately 3% of the sample. The input for sequencing was peripheral blood, taken in the second trimester of pregnancy. The receptor set was obtained from a female donor in good health, enrolled as a control in a pregnancy study.

CDR3 sequence: CASSLGQGGSQPQHF. CDR3 nucleotide sequence: TGTGCCAGCTCTCTCGGACAGGGAGGGAGTCAGCCCCAGCATTTT. This rearrangement joins TRBV18 to TRBJ1-5; 8 positions match TRBD1. The CDR3 extends over 15 amino acids. Losses at the gene ends were 6 bases for V and 6 bases for J; bases not matched to a gene: 10. Germline loops: CDR1 KGHSH, CDR2 LQKENI.

The chain links TRBV28 to TRBJ2-3, with 7 positions matching TRBD1. Germline CDR1 and CDR2: MDHEN and SYDVKM. The CDR3 covers 17 residues. The ends lost 3 bases at V and 2 bases at J; junction bases unmatched: 11. The CDR3 nucleotides read TGTGCCAGCAGTTTTCACACAGGGGTCATATTCACAGATACGCAGTATTTT. It yields the protein CASSFHTGVIFTDTQYF. Full variable domain (rest looked up from reference TRBV28 and TRBJ2-3): DVKVTQSSRYLVKRTGEKVFLECVQDMDHENMFWYRQDPGLGLRLIYFSYDVKMKEKGDIPEGYSVSREKKERFSLILESASTNQTSMYLCASSFHTGVIFTDTQYFGPGTRLTVL.

The chain recombines TRBV28 with TRBJ2-3, with TRBD2 matching 7 bases. V was clipped by 5 bases and J by 7 bases; unmatched bases: 15. Germline values: CDR1 MDHEN, CDR2 SYDVKM. The CDR3 has 16 amino acids. The CDR3 loop reads CASSRGDARRANTQYF. The CDR3 DNA is TGTGCCAGCAGTCGGGGGGACGCCAGGAGGGCTAATACGCAGTATTTT. Full variable domain (missing parts from reference TRBV28 and TRBJ2-3): DVKVTQSSRYLVKRTGEKVFLECVQDMDHENMFWYRQDPGLGLRLIYFSYDVKMKEKGDIPEGYSVSREKKERFSLILESASTNQTSMYLCASSRGDARRANTQYFGPGTRLTVL.

This CDR3 is CASSLKGQGFNEQYF. CDR3 sequence (DNA): TGTGCCAGCAGCTTAAAGGGACAGGGATTCAACGAGCAGTACTTC. The chain has TRBV7-6 and TRBJ2-7; 9 bases are a match to TRBD1. Trimming cost V 2 bases and J 5 bases; bases outside gene matches: 7. The CDR3 extends over 15 amino acids. Germline CDR1 and CDR2: SGHVS and FNYEAQ. Full variable domain (outside the CDR3, taken from reference TRBV7-6 and TRBJ2-7): GAGVSQSPRYKVTKRGQDVALRCDPISGHVSLYWYRQALGQGPEFLTYFNYEAQQDKSGLPNDRFSAERPEGSISTLTIQRTEQRDSAMYRCASSLKGQGFNEQYFGPGTRLTVT.

The rearrangement joins TRBV7-9 to TRBJ2-5; D gene uncertain. The CDR3 extends over 15 amino acids. Trimming stripped 1 base from V and 5 bases from J, with 14 bases between. Germline-derived CDR1 and CDR2 are SEHNR and FQNEAQ (reference sequence). Written as DNA, the CDR3 is TGTGCCAGCAGCTTAGGCTCCGGGTTCTCCGAGACCCAGTACTTC. Protein: CASSLGSGFSETQYF.